These 10 T cell receptor beta chains share one sample of origin, sequenced in a study of blood T cell repertoires in COVID-19. The data were produced by immunoSEQ multiplex PCR, yet TCRdb's version contains in-frame clones alone and is incomplete. The sample consists of around 190,000 clones, approximately 80% of them appearing once. The sequencing input was peripheral blood. The receptors here all came from a human donor in a cohort sampled during active COVID-19.

The chain carries TRBV5-1 and TRBJ2-1, with D perhaps matching TRBD1 (5 bases). V gave up 4 bases and J gave up 5 bases, with 19 bases separating them. This CDR3 region has 16 residues. The germline gives CDR1 SGHRS, CDR2 YFSETQ. The CDR3 reads CASSPVPLGEDNEQFF. DNA for the CDR3: TGCGCCAGCAGCCCCGTTCCGTTAGGGGAAGACAATGAGCAGTTCTTC. Combining the CDR3 with reference TRBV5-1 and TRBJ2-1 gives the whole variable domain KAGVTQTPRYLIKTRGQQVTLSCSPISGHRSVSWYQQTPGQGLQFLFEYFSETQRNKGNFPGRFSGRQFSNSRSEMNVSTLELGDSALYLCASSPVPLGEDNEQFFGPGTRLTVL.

V and J are TRBV7-6 and TRBJ2-6; TRBD1 might be the D (6 bases). Germline-derived CDR1 and CDR2 are SGHVS and FNYEAQ. The CDR3 length is 17 residues. The V end was cut by 5 bases, the J end by 0 bases, with 14 bases between. The CDR3 nucleotides are TGTGCCAGCAGCCAAGGACAGTCGGTCTCTGGGGCCAACGTCCTGACTTTC. As protein: CASSQGQSVSGANVLTF.

The rearrangement joins TRBV19 to TRBJ1-1, with 8 bases that match TRBD1. The germline V gene has CDR1 LNHDA and CDR2 SQIVND (reference sequence). The CDR3 is 15 residues long. Trimming cost V 5 bases and J 1 base; bases outside gene matches: 6. The CDR3 sequence is CASSLSTGANTEAFF. CDR3 DNA: TGTGCCAGTAGTCTATCGACAGGGGCGAACACTGAAGCTTTCTTT.

The V call is TRBV19, the J call TRBJ2-5; maybe TRBD2 (5 bases). Germline CDR1 is LNHDA and CDR2 is SQIVND (reference sequence). The CDR3 totals 16 residues. Trimming stripped 3 bases from V and 2 bases from J, with 16 bases between. The CDR3 is CASSMGSPSGQETQYF. In DNA form, the CDR3 reads TGTGCCAGTAGTATGGGGTCCCCCTCGGGGCAAGAGACCCAGTACTTC.

This clone was observed a handful of times. V gene TRBV6-6 combines with J gene TRBJ2-7; 8 bases map to TRBD1. The CDR3 is made up of 15 amino acids. Losses at the gene ends were 2 bases for V and 6 bases for J; bases not matched to a gene: 9. Germline V gene lookup returns CDR1 MNHNY and CDR2 SVGAGI (reference sequence). CDR3 region: CASSYATGQGLEQYF. Written as DNA, the CDR3 is TGTGCCAGCAGTTACGCCACTGGACAGGGCCTCGAGCAGTACTTC.

The chain couples TRBV6-5 to TRBJ1-4; 11 bases are a match to TRBD1. With 2 bases clipped from V and 7 bases from J, the junction kept 3 bases outside the gene matches. CDR1 MNHEY and CDR2 SVGAGI come from the germline V gene. The CDR3 is 15 amino acids. CDR3 in amino acids: CASSYLGTGGEKLFF. For the CDR3, the DNA is TGTGCCAGCAGTTACCTCGGGACAGGGGGTGAAAAACTGTTTTTT.

This sequence joins TRBV4-3 and TRBJ2-7; 7 bases line up with TRBD1. Looked up from germline, CDR1 is LGHNA and CDR2 is YSLEER. V gave up 3 bases and J gave up 3 bases; unmatched junction bases: 11. The CDR3 covers 16 residues. The CDR3 here is CASSHTPGQAGYEQYF. The CDR3 bases are TGCGCCAGCAGCCACACGCCCGGACAGGCGGGCTACGAGCAGTACTTC.

V gene TRBV18 combines with J gene TRBJ1-6; D is ambiguous. The CDR3 runs 15 residues. Germline V gene sequence: CDR1 KGHSH, CDR2 LQKENI. V lost 3 bases and J 1 base, leaving 7 bases between the germline ends. The CDR3, as DNA: TGTGCCAGCTCACCCAGGTCTTCCTATAATTCACCCCTCCACTTT. This translates into CASSPRSSYNSPLHF.

The genes are TRBV5-1 and TRBJ1-2; 7 bases are shared with TRBD1. The V gene's germline CDR1 is SGHRS and CDR2 YFSETQ. The CDR3 covers 15 residues. The J segment lost 2 bases and the V segment lost 6 bases, leaving 10 bases of the junction unmatched. The CDR3 sequence is CASKQTGDANYGYTF. The CDR3 nucleotides are TGCGCCAGCAAGCAAACAGGGGACGCAAACTATGGCTACACCTTC.

The V call is TRBV4-2, the J call TRBJ1-4; D not certain. The CDR3 sequence is 15 residues long. The V end was cut by 5 bases, the J end by 0 bases, with 10 bases between. Germline V lookup: CDR1 LGHNA, CDR2 YNFKEQ. CDR3 DNA: TGTGCCAGCAGCGCCGAAGAGGCAACTAATGAAAAACTGTTTTTT. Its protein product is CASSAEEATNEKLFF.